These T cell receptor beta chains were read from a single sample in a study of blood T cell repertoires in COVID-19. Here immunoSEQ multiplex PCR was the method, and the copy in TCRdb shows in-frame clones only, minus some. The sample includes about 63,000 clones, 75% to 80% of them seen just once. Sequenced input: peripheral blood. The origin of the receptors is a woman older than 75 with acute or convalescent COVID-19. The CDR3 runs from the conserved cysteine through the conserved F or W. The order of the fields is V gene, J gene, CDR3 protein.

>TRBV11-2|TRBJ2-3
CASSPTGDTQYF
>TRBV28|TRBJ1-6
CASRRTLLYNSPLHF
>TRBV5-1|TRBJ1-1
CASSSGGPNTEAFF
>TRBV7-9|TRBJ2-3
CASSPRPSGSDTQYF
>TRBV5-1|TRBJ2-3
CASILGPGSTDTQYF
>TRBV7-9|TRBJ1-1
CASIGGAHEAFF
>TRBV9|TRBJ2-3
CASSVSSTDTQYF
>TRBV19|TRBJ2-7
CASSMDGQDSYEQYF
>TRBV27|TRBJ2-5
CASSSRAGTQYF
>TRBV9|TRBJ2-2
CASSGGGTGELFF
>TRBV7-9|TRBJ2-7
CASSPRDRTNEQYF
>TRBV28|TRBJ1-6
CASRIGTLPSPLHF
>TRBV7-8|TRBJ2-3
CASGRLAGGQQDTQYF
>TRBV7-3|TRBJ2-7
CASSPPGTSGSVVQYF
>TRBV11-1|TRBJ2-1
CASSFLAGSYNEQFF
>TRBV5-1|TRBJ2-7
CASSFPGVGAYEQYF
>TRBV7-8|TRBJ2-3
CASSLVDYPGTQYF
>TRBV29-1|TRBJ2-3
CSVRDYLPDTQYF
>TRBV2|TRBJ1-2
CASAPDRGWNTF
>TRBV30|TRBJ1-5
CAWSTPNQPQHF
>TRBV7-7|TRBJ1-4
CASSLGPTGQGTTNEKLFF
>TRBV9|TRBJ2-5
CASSVGGGRAETQYF
>TRBV28|TRBJ1-4
CASRRAQGAEKLFF
>TRBV30|TRBJ1-4
CAWSVQTTNEKLFF
>TRBV2|TRBJ2-5
CASSEDRAGETQYF
>TRBV6-2/TRBV6-3|TRBJ2-5
CASSPGQVGETQYF
>TRBV4-1|TRBJ1-1
CASSQGSGNTEAFF
>TRBV20-1|TRBJ2-3
CSASRGESSTDTQYF
>TRBV5-4|TRBJ2-3
CASSLTAGGRSTDTQYF
>TRBV10-2|TRBJ2-1
CASRDLSGRSYNEQFF
>TRBV19|TRBJ2-5
CASSLRTGGSTFHLGETQYF
>TRBV5-1|TRBJ2-5
CASSLGRGGDQETQYF
>TRBV27|TRBJ2-1
CASSLGDRGRNEQFF
>TRBV7-8|TRBJ1-5
CASSSTTGPQPQHF
>TRBV21-1|TRBJ2-7
CASSVRPSGIFYEQYF
>TRBV7-5|TRBJ2-1
CARSIPQREDYNEQFF
>TRBV10-1|TRBJ1-2
CAAKGQENYGYTF
>TRBV27|TRBJ2-7
CASSGTRRDEQYF
>TRBV19|TRBJ1-2
CASSLNPRTGNGYTF
>TRBV19|TRBJ1-2
CASSTTRVDGYTF
>TRBV10-3|TRBJ2-1
CAISRGDNEQFF
>TRBV25-1|TRBJ1-4
CASSDTDRDEKLFF
>TRBV29-1|TRBJ2-3
CSVERDRGSYF
>TRBV7-9|TRBJ2-1
CASSLAPHRDSYNEQFF
>TRBV19|TRBJ1-5
CASRGQGYSNQPQHF